This T cell receptor (beta chain) was profiled in a study of T cell responses to AZD1222 COVID-19 vaccine. Pooling covered second doses at about 4 or about 12 weeks. Only in-frame clones appear in the TCRdb table, and some are missing; sequencing was by immunoSEQ multiplex PCR. The data contain tens of thousands of clones, approximately 90% of them singletons. Findings and caveats of the study: After the peak T cell response, and only then, were repertoires sampled. At baseline, seropositivity was found in only five or six AZD1222 recipients.

This clone was counted between two and nine times. The antigen is undetermined. CDR3 length: 16 amino acids. Unmatched junction bases numbered 6, after V lost 3 bases and J lost 5 bases. Germline CDR1 is SGHAT and CDR2 is FQDESV (reference sequence). Sequencing used peripheral blood, obtained 28 days after the second AZD1222 dose. The sequence was obtained from an adult who received the AZD1222 COVID-19 vaccine. V and J are TRBV11-1 and TRBJ2-2; 10 bases are a match to TRBD1. The DNA of the CDR3 is TGTGCCAGCAGCTTGACGGGACAGGGGTTGACCGGGGAGCTGTTTTTT. It specifies CASSLTGQGLTGELFF. Full variable domain (missing parts from reference TRBV11-1 and TRBJ2-2): EAEVAQSPRYKITEKSQAVAFWCDPISGHATLYWYRQILGQGPELLVQFQDESVVDDSQLPKDRFSAERLKGVDSTLKIQPAELGDSAMYLCASSLTGQGLTGELFFGEGSRLTVL.